The 20 T cell receptor beta chains below all came from one sample that was sequenced in a study of cytomegalovirus exposure and HLA in healthy donors. PCR used 60 Vbeta primers and 13 Jbeta primers. Profiling relied on immunoSEQ multiplex PCR, and the TCRdb table lists in-frame clones only, not all of them. The table lists over 130,000 clones, 61% of them singletons. Sequencing was done on a sample of PBMCs. The receptors here all came from a male donor in good health and CMV-seronegative.

The V call is TRBV7-2, the J call TRBJ1-5; D is perhaps TRBD1 (5 bases). The germline CDR1 and CDR2 sequences are SGHTA and FQGNSA. The V and J ends lost 2 bases and 7 bases respectively, with 15 bases between them. The CDR3 length is 15 residues. The CDR3 DNA reads TGTGCCAGCAGCTTAAGGGGAGGAGCAGGCCAGCCCCAGCATTTT. This translates into CASSLRGGAGQPQHF.

This chain joins TRBV25-1 and TRBJ1-5; 7 bases are a match to TRBD1. Trimming took 3 bases from V and 6 from J; bases not matched to a gene: 5. This CDR3 has 14 amino acids. Germline V gene lookup returns CDR1 MGHDK and CDR2 SYGVNS. This CDR3 is CASSEPGGGQPQHF. CDR3 nucleotide sequence: TGTGCCAGCAGTGAGCCAGGGGGAGGTCAGCCCCAGCATTTT.

The chain links TRBV27 to TRBJ2-7; 10 bases fit TRBD1. CDR3 size: 15 residues. Germline V gene data show CDR1 as MNHEY and CDR2 as SMNVEV (reference sequence). J gave up 5 bases and V 5 bases, and 9 bases lay outside the gene matches. The CDR3 sequence: CASSKGTGVDHEQYF. As DNA, the CDR3 is TGTGCCAGCAGTAAAGGGACAGGGGTTGACCACGAGCAGTACTTC.

This clone was detected a few times. The CDR3 DNA follows: TGTGCCAGCAGTGACTGGGACAGGGGGAATGATGAGCAGTTCTTC. It yields the protein CASSDWDRGNDEQFF. The gene calls are TRBV2 and TRBJ2-1; TRBD1 matches 11 bases. Per the germline V gene, CDR1 is SNHLY and CDR2 is FYNNEI. CDR3 length equals 15 residues. The ends lost 3 bases at V and 8 bases at J; junction bases unmatched: 6. The full variable domain, in which reference TRBV2 and TRBJ2-1 provide the parts outside the CDR3, is EPEVTQTPSHQVTQMGQEVILRCVPISNHLYFYWYRQILGQKVEFLVSFYNNEISEKSEIFDDQFSVERPDGSNFTLKIRSTKLEDSAMYFCASSDWDRGNDEQFFGPGTRLTVL.

This clone showed up just a few times. The rearrangement links TRBV5-5 to TRBJ1-1; D not resolved. The V end was cut by 1 base, the J end by 0 bases, with 7 bases between. Germline V gives CDR1 SGHKS, CDR2 YYEKEE (reference sequence). The CDR3 loop spans 14 amino acids. The CDR3 region is CASSLHSMNTEAFF. The CDR3 nucleotides are TGTGCCAGCAGCTTGCACAGCATGAACACTGAAGCTTTCTTT. Based on the CDR3 plus reference TRBV5-5 and TRBJ1-1, the full variable domain is DAGVTQSPTHLIKTRGQQVTLRCSPISGHKSVSWYQQVLGQGPQFIFQYYEKEERGRGNFPDRFSARQFPNYSSELNVNALLLGDSALYLCASSLHSMNTEAFFGQGTRLTVV.

The rearrangement links TRBV11-1 to TRBJ1-1; TRBD1 agrees at 7 bases. This CDR3 region has 14 residues. CDR1 SGHAT and CDR2 FQDESV come from the germline V gene (reference sequence). The trim removed 5 bases at V and 7 bases at J, leaving 10 bases unmatched. As DNA, the CDR3 is TGTGCCAGCAGCCGTCGGACACAGGGGATTGAAGCTTTCTTT. Translation gives CASSRRTQGIEAFF.

The chain couples TRBV19 to TRBJ1-2, with 8 positions matching TRBD1. V shed 10 bases and J 8 bases; nucleotides not matched to a gene: 9. Germline V lookup: CDR1 LNHDA, CDR2 SQIVND (reference sequence). There are 12 residues in the CDR3. CDR3 region: CATLGQGRGYTF. In DNA, the CDR3 is TGTGCCACCCTCGGACAGGGCCGCGGCTACACCTTC.

The gene calls are TRBV19 and TRBJ2-3; D not certain. Germline CDR1 LNHDA, CDR2 SQIVND (reference sequence). The CDR3 has 13 amino acids. V lost 7 bases and J lost 6, with 14 bases in between. The CDR3 sequence: CASKTQLMDTQYF. The DNA of the CDR3 is TGTGCCAGTAAAACCCAACTCATGGATACGCAGTATTTT.

The chain links TRBV9 to TRBJ2-5; 10 bases are a match to TRBD2. Looked up from germline, CDR1 is SGDLS and CDR2 is YYNGEE. V trimming: 3 bases; J trimming: 3 bases; junction bases outside the gene matches: 5. This CDR3 spans 15 amino acids. CDR3 amino acids: CASSERGGKEETQYF. In DNA, the CDR3 is TGTGCCAGCAGCGAGCGGGGGGGAAAGGAAGAGACCCAGTACTTC. The variable domain in full, with the rest retrieved from reference TRBV9 and TRBJ2-5, is DSGVTQTPKHLITATGQRVTLRCSPRSGDLSVYWYQQSLDQGLQFLIQYYNGEERAKGNILERFSAQQFPDLHSELNLSSLELGDSALYFCASSERGGKEETQYFGPGTRLLVL.

The table lists this clone with a few counts. The CDR3: CASSSLGQKETQYF. CDR3 nucleotide sequence: TGCGCCAGCAGCTCTCTAGGACAGAAAGAGACCCAGTACTTC. The chain couples TRBV5-1 to TRBJ2-5, with a weak D call TRBD1 (6 bases). Deletions cut 3 bases from V and 3 bases from J, with 12 bases between. CDR1 and CDR2 (germline): SGHRS, YFSETQ. This CDR3 contains 14 residues.

This clone was counted a few times. The genes are TRBV10-3 and TRBJ2-3; 12 bases fit TRBD1. The junction had 13 bases not matched to a gene; V was cut back by 6 bases and J by 3 bases. The CDR3 runs to 18 residues. From germline, CDR1 is ENHRY and CDR2 SYGVKD. CDR3 sequence: CAIRAVPGQGAGTDTQYF. The CDR3 DNA follows: TGTGCCATCAGGGCCGTCCCGGGACAGGGGGCAGGTACAGATACGCAGTATTTT.

The V and J genes are TRBV7-9 and TRBJ1-2; 7 bases agree with TRBD1. Unmatched junction bases numbered 14, after V lost 5 bases and J lost 2 bases. Germline CDR1 reads SEHNR; CDR2 reads FQNEAQ (reference sequence). The CDR3 has 17 residues. CDR3 in amino acids: CASSTTVGDSMNYGYTF. CDR3 DNA sequence: TGTGCCAGCAGCACTACCGTCGGGGACAGCATGAACTATGGCTACACCTTC. The whole variable domain, remainder taken from reference TRBV7-9 and TRBJ1-2, is DTGVSQNPRHKITKRGQNVTFRCDPISEHNRLYWYRQTLGQGPEFLTYFQNEAQLEKSRLLSDRFSAERPKGSFSTLEIQRTEQGDSAMYLCASSTTVGDSMNYGYTFGSGTRLTVV.

This chain joins TRBV25-1 and TRBJ1-6, with 9 bases lining up with TRBD1. V lost 4 bases to trimming and J lost 5 bases; unmatched junction nucleotides: 6. The germline V gene encodes CDR1 MGHDK and CDR2 SYGVNS. The CDR3 loop spans 16 amino acids. DNA for the CDR3: TGTGCCAGCAGTGCGCATGGACAGGGGAATAATTCACCCCTCCACTTT. Translated, it gives CASSAHGQGNNSPLHF. Combining the CDR3 with reference TRBV25-1 and TRBJ1-6 gives the whole variable domain EADIYQTPRYLVIGTGKKITLECSQTMGHDKMYWYQQDPGMELHLIHYSYGVNSTEKGDLSSESTVSRIRTEHFPLTLESARPSHTSQYLCASSAHGQGNNSPLHFGNGTRLTVT.

The chain carries TRBV7-3 and TRBJ2-2, with a tentative D call TRBD1 (8 bases). V dropped 4 bases and J dropped 6 bases, with 15 bases sitting between them. The V gene's germline CDR1 is SGHTA and CDR2 FQGTGA. The length of the CDR3 is 15 residues. CDR3 sequence reads: CASSSRTGRAGELFF. The CDR3 DNA is TGTGCCAGCAGCTCTAGGACAGGGAGGGCCGGGGAGCTGTTTTTT.

The rearrangement uses TRBV19 and TRBJ1-5; possibly TRBD1 for D (5 bases). V lost 3 bases and J 6 bases, leaving 18 bases between the germline ends. The CDR3 has 16 residues. Germline values: CDR1 LNHDA, CDR2 SQIVND (reference sequence). The CDR3 DNA is TGTGCCAGTAGTATTCAGGGACCGGGGGGGGTTCAGCCCCAGCATTTT. Amino acids: CASSIQGPGGVQPQHF. Based on the CDR3 plus reference TRBV19 and TRBJ1-5, the full variable domain is DGGITQSPKYLFRKEGQNVTLSCEQNLNHDAMYWYRQDPGQGLRLIYYSQIVNDFQKGDIAEGYSVSREKKESFPLTVTSAQKNPTAFYLCASSIQGPGGVQPQHFGDGTRLSIL.

For this clone: At the DNA level, this CDR3 is encoded by other sequences in the same sample as well. The J gene is TRBJ2-2, the V gene TRBV9, with D unresolved. The germline V and J ends were trimmed by 0 bases and 0 bases, with 6 bases remaining between them. This CDR3 contains 15 residues. Germline-derived CDR1 and CDR2 are SGDLS and YYNGEE. The CDR3 region is CASSVGHSNTGELFF. The CDR3, as DNA: TGTGCCAGCAGCGTAGGGCATTCGAACACCGGGGAGCTGTTTTTT. Full variable domain (remainder filled in from reference TRBV9 and TRBJ2-2): DSGVTQTPKHLITATGQRVTLRCSPRSGDLSVYWYQQSLDQGLQFLIQYYNGEERAKGNILERFSAQQFPDLHSELNLSSLELGDSALYFCASSVGHSNTGELFFGEGSRLTVL.

The chain links TRBV29-1 to TRBJ1-2; 8 bases are shared with TRBD1. Germline V gene sequence: CDR1 SQVTM, CDR2 ANQGSEA. Trimming took 1 base from V and 3 from J; bases not matched to a gene: 4. The CDR3 covers 14 residues. This CDR3 is CSVEAGGRDYGYTF. The CDR3 coding sequence is TGCAGCGTTGAAGCAGGGGGCAGGGACTATGGCTACACCTTC. Full variable domain (remainder filled in from reference TRBV29-1 and TRBJ1-2): SAVISQKPSRDICQRGTSLTIQCQVDSQVTMMFWYRQQPGQSLTLIATANQGSEATYESGFVIDKFPISRPNLTFSTLTVSNMSPEDSSIYLCSVEAGGRDYGYTFGSGTRLTVV.

The rearrangement uses TRBV10-3 and TRBJ1-2, with 7 bases aligning to TRBD1. The germline CDR1 and CDR2 sequences are ENHRY and SYGVKD. The ends lost 10 bases at V and 4 bases at J; junction bases unmatched: 6. The CDR3 sequence is 12 residues long. CDR3 bases: TGTGCCACCGAGACAGGGTTCTATGGCTACACCTTC. It codes for CATETGFYGYTF.

This chain joins TRBV7-2 and TRBJ2-1; D remains ambiguous. The CDR3 is made up of 11 amino acids. Trimming stripped 5 bases from V and 5 bases from J, with 4 bases between. Per the germline V gene, CDR1 is SGHTA and CDR2 is FQGNSA. CDR3 DNA sequence: TGTGCCAGCAGCCCTCACAATGAGCAGTTCTTC. It specifies CASSPHNEQFF. The full variable domain, its missing parts supplied by reference TRBV7-2 and TRBJ2-1, is GAGVSQSPSNKVTEKGKDVELRCDPISGHTALYWYRQSLGQGLEFLIYFQGNSAPDKSGLPSDRFSAERTGGSVSTLTIQRTQQEDSAVYLCASSPHNEQFFGPGTRLTVL.

V and J are TRBV7-2 and TRBJ2-7; 9 bases align to TRBD1. V lost 5 bases to trimming and J lost 3 bases; unmatched junction nucleotides: 5. Germline V gives CDR1 SGHTA, CDR2 FQGNSA. The CDR3 is 14 amino acids. This CDR3 is CASSLGGQGYEQYF. DNA for the CDR3: TGTGCCAGCAGCCTCGGGGGACAGGGCTACGAGCAGTACTTC.